This entry is about one TCR beta chain. Data came from immunoSEQ multiplex PCR; TCRdb stores just in-frame clones and leaves some out. Counted here are 50,000 to 60,000 clones, 85% to 90% occurring once; the ten biggest clones make up over 0.5%. The sample is drawn from a study of T cell changes during pregnancy in multiple sclerosis. There are 15 residues in the CDR3. Germline lookup yields CDR1 SGHTA and CDR2 FQGNSA. Trimming removed 2 bases from V and 4 bases from J, with 11 bases in between. Specimen: CD4+ T cells from peripheral blood mononuclear cells, collected in the first trimester of pregnancy. This chain connects TRBV7-2 to TRBJ2-2; D possibly corresponds to TRBD2 (5 bases). This clonotype originated in a female donor with multiple sclerosis, enrolled in a pregnancy study. In nucleotides, the CDR3 is TGTGCCAGCAGCTTATTGAGCGGTGGCACCGGGGAGCTGTTTTTT. Its translation: CASSLLSGGTGELFF.